The following is a TCR beta chain sequence with its context. This specimen comes from a study of Ad26.COV2.S vaccination and SARS-CoV-2 variants. The treatment is: around 19 received Ad26.COV2.S at low or high dose, single or two shots; several received placebo; per-sample allocation not given. At day 63 after the first vaccine or placebo injection, samples were drawn. In germline, CDR1 is MNHNS, CDR2 SASEGT. Trimming at V came to 4 bases and at J to 0 bases, leaving 9 bases not matched to a gene. This CDR3 region has 16 residues. Method: immunoSEQ multiplex PCR; TCRdb's copy keeps in-frame clones and lacks some. This sample has 380,000 or so clones, with 80% to 90% found just once.

The source was peripheral blood, collected in a trial of Ad26.COV2.S vaccine versus placebo. This TCR derives from a person aged 18-60 years who received the Ad26.COV2.S COVID-19 vaccine or a placebo. This chain connects TRBV6-1 to TRBJ2-7; 7 nucleotides align to TRBD1. Written as DNA, the CDR3 is TGTGCCAGCAGTGCCAGGACAGGCCTAAGCTCCTACGAGCAGTACTTC. Its translation: CASSARTGLSSYEQYF.